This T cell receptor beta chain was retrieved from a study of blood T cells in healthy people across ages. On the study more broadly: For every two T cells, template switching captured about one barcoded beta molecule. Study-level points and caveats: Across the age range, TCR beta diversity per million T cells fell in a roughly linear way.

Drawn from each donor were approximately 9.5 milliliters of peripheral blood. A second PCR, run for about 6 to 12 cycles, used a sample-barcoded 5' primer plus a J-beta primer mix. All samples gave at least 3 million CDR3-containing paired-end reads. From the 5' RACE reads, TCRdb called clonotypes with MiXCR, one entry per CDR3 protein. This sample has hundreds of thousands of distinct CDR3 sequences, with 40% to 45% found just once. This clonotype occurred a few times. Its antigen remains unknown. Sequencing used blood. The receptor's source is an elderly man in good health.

CDR3 amino acids: CSARDGDREGFYEQYF. The CDR3 region has the DNA TGCAGTGCTAGAGATGGAGACAGGGAGGGTTTCTACGAGCAGTACTTC. This chain links TRBV20-1 with TRBJ2-4; D assignment may be TRBD1 or TRBD2 (7 bases each). The J call may be mistaken, given a closer DNA end match to TRBJ2-7. The length of the CDR3 is 16 residues. The germline CDR1 and CDR2 sequences are DFQATT and SNEGSKA (reference sequence).